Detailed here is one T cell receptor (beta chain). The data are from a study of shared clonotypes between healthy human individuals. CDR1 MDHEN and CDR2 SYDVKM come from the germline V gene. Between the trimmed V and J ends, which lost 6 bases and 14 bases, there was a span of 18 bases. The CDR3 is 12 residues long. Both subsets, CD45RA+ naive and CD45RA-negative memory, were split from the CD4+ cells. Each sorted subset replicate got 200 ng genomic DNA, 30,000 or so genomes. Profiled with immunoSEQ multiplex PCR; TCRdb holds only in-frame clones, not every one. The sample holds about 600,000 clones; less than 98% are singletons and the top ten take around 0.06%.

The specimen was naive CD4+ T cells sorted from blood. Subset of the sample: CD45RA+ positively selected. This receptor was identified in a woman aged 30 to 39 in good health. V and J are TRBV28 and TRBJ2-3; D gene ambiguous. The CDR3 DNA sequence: TGTGCCAGCAGGAGCCCCCCATTACGTGGGTATTTT. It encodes CASRSPPLRGYF.